One sample yielded the 6 T cell receptor beta chains listed below, sequenced in a study of blood T cell repertoires in COVID-19. Repertoires were generated with immunoSEQ multiplex PCR, while TCRdb's copy carries only in-frame clones and drops some. The profile shows about 98,000 clones, about 86% of them singletons. The specimen sequenced was peripheral blood. Source of these receptors: a man aged 60 to 69 with acute or convalescent COVID-19.

This chain joins TRBV27 and TRBJ2-7, with TRBD1 identical over 7 bases. CDR1 is MNHEY, CDR2 SMNVEV, per germline (reference sequence). The V gene end was trimmed by 5 bases and the J gene end by 1 base; junction bases not matched to a gene: 8. The CDR3 spans 15 residues. The CDR3 DNA follows: TGTGCCAGCAGTCCCGTGGCAGGGGGATCCTACGAGCAGTACTTC. This gives the protein CASSPVAGGSYEQYF.

The J gene is TRBJ2-3, the V gene TRBV3-1 (or the pseudogene TRBV3-2), with D possibly TRBD2 on 6 matching bases. This CDR3 spans 14 amino acids. The V gene lost 1 base and the J gene lost 1 base, with 6 bases spanning the gap. Per germline, CDR1 LGHDT and CDR2 YNNKEL (reference sequence). This chain's CDR3 is CASSQVAGTDTQYF. The CDR3 DNA follows: TGTGCCAGCAGCCAAGTAGCGGGCACAGATACGCAGTATTTT.

The sample holds one count of this clone. The chain uses TRBV4-3 and TRBJ2-2; D gene ambiguous. V shed 1 base and J shed 5 bases, with 5 bases lying between them. The CDR3 contains 13 residues. The germline V gene has CDR1 LGHNA and CDR2 YSLEER. The CDR3 nucleotides read TGCGCCAGCAGCCAAGTGAGGACCGGGGAGCTGTTTTTT. Protein product: CASSQVRTGELFF.

The chain uses TRBV10-3 and TRBJ2-7; 9 nucleotides line up with TRBD1. The V gene end was trimmed by 4 bases and the J gene end by 3 bases; junction bases not matched to a gene: 7. Per the germline V gene, CDR1 is ENHRY and CDR2 is SYGVKD. CDR3 length: 15 amino acids. The CDR3 here is CAISAGTGNHYEQYV. CDR3 in DNA: TGTGCCATCAGTGCCGGGACAGGGAATCACTACGAGCAGTACGTC.

This clone showed up just a few times. The chain carries TRBV9 and TRBJ1-1; TRBD1 is a possible D gene (5 bases). The CDR3 sequence is 15 residues long. The germline V gene encodes CDR1 SGDLS and CDR2 YYNGEE. The ends were cut back, 4 bases at V and 3 bases at J, with 16 bases in the middle. The CDR3 nucleotides read TGTGCCAGCAGCCCCTGGGCAGGGAAGGACACTGAAGCTTTCTTT. It codes for CASSPWAGKDTEAFF.

The chain combines TRBV5-4 with TRBJ1-1; D is uncertain. The CDR3 contains 14 residues. Trimming stripped 2 bases from V and 2 bases from J, with 10 bases between. In germline, CDR1 is SGHNT, CDR2 YYREEE (reference sequence). CDR3 sequence (DNA): TGTGCCAGCAGCTTTATCGAGGGAAACACTGAAGCTTTCTTT. This codes for CASSFIEGNTEAFF.